Following are 9 T cell receptor beta chains from one sample sequenced in a study of CD8+ T cells in alopecia areata. Sequencing relied on a cDNA template that was reverse transcribed from extracted RNA. Sequencing used immunoSEQ multiplex PCR; TCRdb keeps in-frame clones, though not all of them. The sample contains approximately 99,000 clones, 59% of which appear only once. The material sequenced was CD8+ T cells sorted from blood. Receptor source: a human donor in good health.

As concerns this clone: This likely traces to a read error, being one base from a far larger clone. The rearrangement joins TRBV6-5 to TRBJ1-6; 11 positions agree with TRBD1. The CDR3 totals 14 residues. Trimming took 6 bases from V and 8 from J; bases not matched to a gene: 3. Germline V gene sequence: CDR1 MNHEY, CDR2 SVGAGI. The CDR3 DNA reads as TGTGCCAGCAGCCCGGGACAGGGGGATTCACCCCTCCACTTT. Translation gives CASSPGQGDSPLHF.

The chain employs TRBV4-3 and TRBJ2-3; no clear D. This CDR3 has 14 residues. Trimming pared 3 bases from V and 4 bases from J, leaving 11 bases between. Germline CDR1 LGHNA, CDR2 YSLEER. CDR3 sequence: CASSQGPRSDTQYF. CDR3 coding DNA: TGCGCCAGCAGCCAGGGCCCGAGGTCAGATACGCAGTATTTT.

This chain connects TRBV6-1 to TRBJ1-6; maybe TRBD1 (5 bases). The V gene lost 6 bases and the J gene lost 8 bases, with 17 bases spanning the gap. CDR1 and CDR2 from the germline V gene are MNHNS and SASEGT. The CDR3 runs 15 residues. The CDR3 is CASSWGPPGYSPLHF. The CDR3 DNA reads as TGTGCCAGCAGCTGGGGACCGCCCGGATATTCACCCCTCCACTTT.

This clone was detected a few times. The gene calls are TRBV21-1 and TRBJ2-5; the D call TRBD1 from the table was never checked on the DNA. TRBV21-1 is recorded as a pseudogene. The CDR3 spans 14 residues. The CDR3 sequence: CARRLTGTVETQYF. CDR3 bases: TGTGCCAGACGACTGACAGGGACGGTAGAGACCCAGTACTTC.

The chain joins TRBV29-1 to TRBJ2-7; 14 bases are shared with TRBD2. The germline gives CDR1 SQVTM, CDR2 ANQGSEA. There are 14 residues in the CDR3. V was pared by 4 bases and J by 6 bases, with 5 bases of the junction left unmatched. CDR3 in amino acids: CSVAATSGGAEQYF. The CDR3 DNA sequence: TGCAGCGTTGCGGCGACTAGCGGGGGGGCCGAGCAGTACTTC.

This sequence joins TRBV9 and TRBJ1-1; D call uncertain. V lost 0 bases and J 4 bases, leaving 4 bases between the germline ends. This CDR3 is built from 12 residues. Germline values: CDR1 SGDLS, CDR2 YYNGEE. The CDR3 coding sequence is TGTGCCAGCAGCGTAGGAGGCACTGAAGCTTTCTTT. It codes for CASSVGGTEAFF. The whole variable domain, filled in from reference TRBV9 and TRBJ1-1, reads DSGVTQTPKHLITATGQRVTLRCSPRSGDLSVYWYQQSLDQGLQFLIQYYNGEERAKGNILERFSAQQFPDLHSELNLSSLELGDSALYFCASSVGGTEAFFGQGTRLTVV.

V gene TRBV13 combines with J gene TRBJ2-5; perhaps TRBD1 as D (5 bases). Germline lookup yields CDR1 PRHDT and CDR2 FYEKMQ (reference sequence). This CDR3 comprises 16 residues. V lost 0 bases and J 5 bases, leaving 16 bases between the germline ends. The CDR3 nucleotides read TGTGCCAGCAGCTTAGGCAGGTCCAGGGCCGGCGAGACCCAGTACTTC. Protein sequence: CASSLGRSRAGETQYF. Full variable domain (missing parts from reference TRBV13 and TRBJ2-5): AAGVIQSPRHLIKEKRETATLKCYPIPRHDTVYWYQQGPGQDPQFLISFYEKMQSDKGSIPDRFSAQQFSDYHSELNMSSLELGDSALYFCASSLGRSRAGETQYFGPGTRLLVL.

This clone was detected only once. The CDR3 loop is CATSRGQGGSDNSPLHF. CDR3 in DNA: TGTGCCACCAGCAGAGGACAGGGTGGTTCCGATAATTCACCCCTCCACTTT. This chain connects TRBV15 to TRBJ1-6; TRBD1 matches 7 bases. Losses at the gene ends were 1 base for V and 5 bases for J; bases not matched to a gene: 8. The CDR3 spans 17 residues. Germline loops: CDR1 LNHNV, CDR2 YYDKDF (reference sequence).

This rearrangement joins TRBV2 to TRBJ2-7; D is uncertain. CDR1 and CDR2 (germline): SNHLY, FYNNEI. Trimming shortened V by 6 bases and J by 6 bases, and 6 bases separated the two germline ends. The CDR3 totals 10 residues. The CDR3 here is CASRGIEQYF. The CDR3 DNA sequence: TGTGCCAGCAGGGGTATCGAGCAGTACTTC.